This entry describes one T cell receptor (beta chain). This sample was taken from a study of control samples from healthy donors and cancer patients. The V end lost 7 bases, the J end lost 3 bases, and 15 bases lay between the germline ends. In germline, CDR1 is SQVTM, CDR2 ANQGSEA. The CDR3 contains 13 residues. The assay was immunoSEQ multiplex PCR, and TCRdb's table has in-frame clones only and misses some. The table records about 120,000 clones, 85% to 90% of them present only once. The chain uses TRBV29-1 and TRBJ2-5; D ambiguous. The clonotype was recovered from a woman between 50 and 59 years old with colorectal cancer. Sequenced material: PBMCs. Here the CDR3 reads CSAAGSPEETQYF. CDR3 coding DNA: TGCAGCGCTGCCGGTAGCCCTGAAGAGACCCAGTACTTC.